The sequence of this T cell receptor beta chain was determined in a study of blood T cell repertoires in COVID-19 (dated by TCRdb to 2020 to 2021). General notes on the study: The collaborator samples originated in the United States, Italy and Spain and spanned the acute and convalescent phases of COVID-19. The repertoires were made available in a free public database intended to serve as a resource for research on the immune response to SARS-CoV-2. Where available, HLA class I and class II types were taken from metadata supplied by the sample provider and were not determined by assay-based typing. Subjects who had been exposed to COVID-19, were actively infected with it, or had recovered from it provided the deeply sampled blood TCRbeta repertoires that made up the dataset. The samples were drawn from two sources: the first 160 participants of the ongoing ImmuneRACE study, and 1,254 subjects contributed by 6 global collaborators. The material from the prospective study consisted of cDNA or gDNA derived from T cells, B-cell-depleted T cells, or PBMCs. The sample metadata nearly always contained a de-identified subject ID, COVID-19 status, age in years and sex.

Details on this clone: There is no known antigen for this receptor. Per-nucleotide qualities are absent, and no much larger clonotype sits a single base away.

TCRbeta CDR3 regions were amplified from genomic DNA using the immunoSEQ Assay, a bias-controlled multiplex PCR. Turning to the authors' computational methods: The number of nucleated cells in each sample was estimated by amplification of reference gene primers within the assay. To quantify the absolute abundance of each unique TCRbeta CDR3 rearrangement, sequence reads were collapsed and filtered. For each sample, productive Simpson clonality was calculated as the square root of Simpson's diversity index across productive rearrangements. TCRdb re-hosts the immuneACCESS table, in-frame sequences only. Its copies lack some clones; in the studies checked, an unresolved V gene accounts for under half of them, and the cause for the rest is not known. V and J calls and clone size are given by that table; D and trimming were obtained from the DNA. Within this sample are about 200,000 clones, with about four fifths of them counted one time only. Approximately 5% of the sample comes from the top ten.

Overall study results and their limits: How much clinical and demographic metadata was included differed by source and by participant, and the metadata was provided uncurated.

Collaborating institutions collected whole blood in K2EDTA tubes following their own protocols. For TCRbeta analysis, collaborators shipped samples in one of three forms: frozen whole blood, isolated PBMCs, or DNA extracted from either of those sample types. V is reduced by 1 base and J by 4 bases, leaving a spacing of 18 bases between them. Inclusive of the bounding cysteine and phenylalanine, the CDR3 is 17 residues long. Of the read, only the CDR3 DNA is kept; its 51 bases are in frame from base 1. CDR1 and CDR2, per the germline V gene, are SGHRS and YFSETQ. This sequence uses TRBV5-1 and TRBJ1-3, with TRBD1 tentatively as D gene (6 bases match). The material sequenced was peripheral blood. This TCR came from a woman between 65 and 79 years old with active or convalescent COVID-19. The CDR3 here reads CASSLTLFGGQGNTIYF. The sequenced DNA is TGCGCCAGCAGCTTGACTCTATTCGGGGGGCAGGGAAACACCATATATTTT.